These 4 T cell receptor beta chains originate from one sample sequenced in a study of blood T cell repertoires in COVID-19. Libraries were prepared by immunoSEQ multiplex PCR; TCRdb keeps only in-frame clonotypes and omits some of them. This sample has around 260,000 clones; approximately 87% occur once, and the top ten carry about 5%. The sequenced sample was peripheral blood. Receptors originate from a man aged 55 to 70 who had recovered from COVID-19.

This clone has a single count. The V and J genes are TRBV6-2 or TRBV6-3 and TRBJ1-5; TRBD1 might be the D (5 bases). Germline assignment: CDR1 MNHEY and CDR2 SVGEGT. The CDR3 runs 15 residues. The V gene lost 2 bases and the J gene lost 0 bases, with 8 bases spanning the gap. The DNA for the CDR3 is TGTGCCAGCAGTTACGACAGATATAGCAATCAGCCCCAGCATTTT. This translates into CASSYDRYSNQPQHF.

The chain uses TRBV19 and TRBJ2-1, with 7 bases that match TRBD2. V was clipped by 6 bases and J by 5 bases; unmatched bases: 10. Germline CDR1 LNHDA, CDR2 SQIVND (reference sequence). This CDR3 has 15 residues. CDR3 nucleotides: TGTGCCAGTAGCTATCTAGCGGATTTCGACAATGAGCAGTTCTTC. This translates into CASSYLADFDNEQFF.

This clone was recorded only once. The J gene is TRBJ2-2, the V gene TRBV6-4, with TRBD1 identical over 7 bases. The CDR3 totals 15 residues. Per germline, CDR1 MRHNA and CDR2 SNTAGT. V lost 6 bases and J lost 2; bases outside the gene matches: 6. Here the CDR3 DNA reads TGTGCCAGCAGCGAAGGGACAGTAAACACCGGGGAGCTGTTTTTT. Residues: CASSEGTVNTGELFF.

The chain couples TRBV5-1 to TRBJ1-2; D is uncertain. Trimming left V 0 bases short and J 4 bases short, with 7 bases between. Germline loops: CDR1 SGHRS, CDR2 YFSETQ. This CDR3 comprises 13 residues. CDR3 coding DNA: TGCGCCAGCAGCTTGGCTGGCGGCTATGGCTACACCTTC. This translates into CASSLAGGYGYTF. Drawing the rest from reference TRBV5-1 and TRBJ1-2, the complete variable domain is KAGVTQTPRYLIKTRGQQVTLSCSPISGHRSVSWYQQTPGQGLQFLFEYFSETQRNKGNFPGRFSGRQFSNSRSEMNVSTLELGDSALYLCASSLAGGYGYTFGSGTRLTVV.